The 19 T cell receptor beta chains below all came from one sample that was sequenced in a study of OX40 agonist ivuxolimab in advanced cancers. TCRdb's table, derived via immunoSEQ multiplex PCR, lists solely in-frame clones and lacks some. This table holds about 37,000 clones, 60% to 80% found once. The sample consisted of CD4+ or CD8+ T cells sorted from blood, taken in a trial of the OX40 agonist ivuxolimab. These receptors were obtained from an adult with an advanced solid tumor such as melanoma, head and neck, liver or kidney cancer.

The chain links TRBV7-8 to TRBJ2-3, with D maybe TRBD1 (6 bases). The V end lost 7 bases, the J end lost 3 bases, and 17 bases lay between the germline ends. Germline V lookup: CDR1 SGHVS, CDR2 FQNEAQ. The CDR3 loop spans 15 amino acids. CDR3 nucleotides: TGTGCCAGCACCTCCTTAGGGGGAAGAACAGATACGCAGTATTTT. This codes for CASTSLGGRTDTQYF.

This clone was counted a few times. The chain is built from TRBV9 and TRBJ2-1; 9 bases fit TRBD2. V dropped 4 bases and J dropped 10; count of bases not matched to a gene: 6. The length of the CDR3 is 13 residues. Per germline, CDR1 SGDLS and CDR2 YYNGEE. In DNA, the CDR3 is TGTGCCAGCAGCCCCGGGACTAGCCTAGAGCAGTTCTTC. The encoded protein is CASSPGTSLEQFF.

This sequence joins TRBV27 and TRBJ1-2; D gene unclear. V shed 4 bases and J shed 4 bases, with 10 bases lying between them. Germline V lookup: CDR1 MNHEY, CDR2 SMNVEV (reference sequence). This CDR3 contains 13 residues. The CDR3 loop reads CASSSQASYGYTF. The CDR3 DNA sequence: TGTGCCAGCAGTTCCCAGGCTAGCTATGGCTACACCTTC.

The gene calls are TRBV11-2 and TRBJ2-5; D not resolved. V shed 0 bases and J shed 8 bases, with 10 bases lying between them. From germline, CDR1 is SGHAT and CDR2 FQNNGV. CDR3 length equals 13 residues. CDR3 coding DNA: TGTGCCAGCAGCTTAGATGAGTCCGGTACCCAGTACTTC. Translation gives CASSLDESGTQYF.

The rearrangement joins TRBV19 to TRBJ2-1; 9 positions match TRBD2. CDR1 LNHDA and CDR2 SQIVND come from the germline V gene (reference sequence). The CDR3 extends over 16 amino acids. J gave up 4 bases and V 5 bases, and 9 bases lay outside the gene matches. Here the CDR3 reads CASSHFSGSKYNEQFF. CDR3 bases: TGTGCCAGTAGTCATTTTAGCGGGAGTAAGTACAATGAGCAGTTCTTC.

This clone was counted a few times. The chain carries TRBV27 and TRBJ1-1; 7 nucleotides align to TRBD1. There are 15 residues in the CDR3. J gave up 4 bases and V 7 bases, and 12 bases lay outside the gene matches. Germline V gives CDR1 MNHEY, CDR2 SMNVEV (reference sequence). The CDR3 spells CASTPRQGIFTEAFF. DNA of the CDR3: TGTGCCAGCACCCCCCGACAGGGAATCTTCACTGAAGCTTTCTTT.

This clone has just a few counts. The rearrangement joins TRBV18 to TRBJ1-4, with TRBD1 matching 9 bases. J was trimmed by 7 bases and V by 1 base; bases with no gene match: 1. The CDR3 runs to 14 residues. Looked up from germline, CDR1 is KGHSH and CDR2 is LQKENI. The chain's CDR3 is CASSPRQGGEKLFF. In DNA form, the CDR3 reads TGTGCCAGCTCACCACGACAGGGGGGTGAAAAACTGTTTTTT.

The chain is built from TRBV18 and TRBJ1-1; no clear D gene. Per germline, CDR1 KGHSH and CDR2 LQKENI. The ends were cut back, 6 bases at V and 1 base at J, with 15 bases in the middle. The CDR3 has 15 residues. In nucleotides, the CDR3 is TGTGCCAGCTCCGCCTCCGAGGTGCCGAACACTGAAGCTTTCTTT. Translated, it gives CASSASEVPNTEAFF.

The chain has TRBV6-4 and TRBJ1-5; no clear D. Deletions cut 6 bases from V and 2 bases from J, with 8 bases between. Germline V gene data show CDR1 as MRHNA and CDR2 as SNTAGT. The CDR3 contains 13 residues. CDR3 bases: TGTGCCAGCAGCGAGACTGGCAATCAGCCCCAGCATTTT. Encoded protein: CASSETGNQPQHF.

The sample holds one count of this clone. The V call is TRBV7-9, the J call TRBJ2-7, with D perhaps being TRBD1 or TRBD2 (5 bases each). Trimming took 0 bases from V and 12 from J, leaving 15 bases between them. The CDR3 spans 13 residues. The germline V gene has CDR1 SEHNR and CDR2 FQNEAQ (reference sequence). The CDR3 reads CASSLATRGHGYF. In nucleotides, the CDR3 is TGTGCCAGCAGCTTAGCGACGAGGGGCCACGGGTACTTC. Filled out from reference TRBV7-9 and TRBJ2-7, the complete variable domain reads DTGVSQNPRHKITKRGQNVTFRCDPISEHNRLYWYRQTLGQGPEFLTYFQNEAQLEKSRLLSDRFSAERPKGSFSTLEIQRTEQGDSAMYLCASSLATRGHGYFGPGTRLTVT.

This chain connects TRBV27 to TRBJ1-3; no firm D call. Germline assignment: CDR1 MNHEY and CDR2 SMNVEV (reference sequence). Trimming shortened V by 5 bases and J by 4 bases, and 9 bases separated the two germline ends. The CDR3 is 13 amino acids. CDR3 in amino acids: CASSPLLGNTIYF. The CDR3 DNA reads TGTGCCAGCAGTCCCCTACTCGGAAACACCATATATTTT.

CDR3 sequence: CASASVGEVWYGYTF. As DNA, the CDR3 is TGTGCCAGCGCCTCCGTAGGGGAGGTTTGGTATGGCTACACCTTC. V and J are TRBV28 and TRBJ1-2, with TRBD1 as a possible D gene (5 bases). V shed 8 bases and J shed 5 bases, with 21 bases lying between them. Looked up from germline, CDR1 is MDHEN and CDR2 is SYDVKM. This CDR3 has 15 amino acids.

The V and J genes are TRBV11-2 and TRBJ2-1; 8 bases line up with TRBD1. Trimming cost V 6 bases and J 2 bases; bases outside gene matches: 6. The CDR3 sequence is 15 residues long. Germline CDR1 SGHAT, CDR2 FQNNGV. This chain's CDR3 is CASSQGQGTYNEQFF. The DNA of the CDR3 is TGTGCCAGCAGTCAAGGACAGGGCACCTACAATGAGCAGTTCTTC.

The J gene is TRBJ2-3, the V gene TRBV7-9, with D possibly being TRBD1 (6 bases). The V and J ends lost 5 bases and 6 bases respectively, with 15 bases between them. This CDR3 region has 14 residues. Germline V gene lookup returns CDR1 SEHNR and CDR2 FQNEAQ (reference sequence). CDR3 DNA sequence: TGTGCCAGCAGCGCCCGACAGGTACTGGATACGCAGTATTTT. It encodes CASSARQVLDTQYF.

The chain recombines TRBV10-1 with TRBJ1-5; D may be TRBD1 (6 bases). Germline V lookup: CDR1 WNHNN, CDR2 SYGVQD (reference sequence). V gave up 9 bases and J gave up 11 bases, with 23 bases separating them. This CDR3 is 14 amino acids long. The CDR3 sequence is CARDRGGAAGAQHF. CDR3 bases: TGCGCCAGAGACAGAGGGGGGGCGGCGGGGGCCCAGCATTTT.

This clone was recorded once. V gene TRBV6-6 combines with J gene TRBJ2-7, with 7 positions matching TRBD2. The length of the CDR3 is 16 residues. The germline CDR1 and CDR2 sequences are MNHNY and SVGAGI (reference sequence). Germline trimming cut 7 bases from V and 3 bases from J; bases unmatched to any gene: 15. CDR3 loop: CASTAGQRDFIYEQYF. The CDR3 DNA reads as TGTGCCAGCACTGCGGGCCAGCGGGACTTTATCTACGAGCAGTACTTC.

This sequence joins TRBV27 and TRBJ1-1, with 7 bases aligning to TRBD1. The V gene end was trimmed by 4 bases and the J gene end by 1 base; junction bases not matched to a gene: 3. Germline CDR1 reads MNHEY; CDR2 reads SMNVEV (reference sequence). This CDR3 has 14 amino acids. For the CDR3, the DNA is TGTGCCAGCAGTTCGACAGGGCCGAACACTGAAGCTTTCTTT. Encoded protein: CASSSTGPNTEAFF.

This rearrangement joins TRBV18 to TRBJ1-3; the D is unclear. Deletions cut 3 bases from V and 4 bases from J, with 16 bases between. Germline assignment: CDR1 KGHSH and CDR2 LQKENI. This CDR3 comprises 16 residues. CDR3 bases: TGTGCCAGCTCACCTGACACTCGTGGGAGAGGAAACACCATATATTTT. It specifies CASSPDTRGRGNTIYF. The full variable domain, with the rest looked up from reference TRBV18 and TRBJ1-3, is NAGVMQNPRHLVRRRGQEARLRCSPMKGHSHVYWYRQLPEEGLKFMVYLQKENIIDESGMPKERFSAEFPKEGPSILRIQQVVRGDSAAYFCASSPDTRGRGNTIYFGEGSWLTVV.

The rearrangement links TRBV11-2 to TRBJ2-1; tentatively, D is TRBD1 or TRBD2 (6 bases each). CDR3 length equals 16 residues. The ends were cut back, 1 base at V and 6 bases at J, with 16 bases in the middle. Germline V gene data show CDR1 as SGHAT and CDR2 as FQNNGV. This CDR3 is CASSLVGGGGGNEQFF. As DNA, the CDR3 is TGTGCCAGCAGCTTAGTAGGCGGAGGAGGGGGCAATGAGCAGTTCTTC.